This TCR beta chain is drawn from a study of a mutant IDH1 vaccine in newly diagnosed glioma. V lost 8 bases, J lost 4 bases, and 16 bases lay in between. This CDR3 comprises 14 residues. The V gene's germline CDR1 is SEHNR and CDR2 FQNEAQ (reference sequence). Time point defined: week 11, during vaccination. All doses held 300 ug of mutant IDH1 20-mer peptide, with topical imiquimod. As concerns this clone: Its antigen is still unknown.

Some clones are missing from TCRdb's copy, which holds only in-frame ones; the method was immunoSEQ multiplex PCR. Among tens of thousands of clones listed, roughly 80% were seen once. This TCR was sampled from a man in his forties or fifties with glioma. The material was PBMCs, obtained from a glioma patient whose treatment included an IDH1 peptide vaccine. This chain joins TRBV7-9 and TRBJ2-3; weak D call: TRBD1 (6 bases). The CDR3 nucleotides read TGTGCCAGCGAGATCAGGGGAATCGCAGATACGCAGTATTTT. Encoded protein: CASEIRGIADTQYF.